This T cell receptor (beta chain) originates from a study of blood T cells in healthy people across ages (dated by TCRdb to 2015 to 2017). A note on the overall study: In model experiments, template switching captured roughly one uniquely barcoded TCR beta cDNA molecule for every two T cells. Using deep sequencing normalized with unique cDNA molecular identifiers, the study measured how TCR beta repertoire diversity changes with age. The donors were split into four age groups: young (average about 15 years), middle-aged (nearly 40), aged (about 56) and long-lived (over 80). To avoid experimental bias, donors of different ages were distributed randomly across sequencing lanes. For two donors (one aged 18 to 30 and one aged 80 or older), the study analyzed two additional independent replicas of 1 million unique cDNA reads from the same blood draw.

Overall study results and their limits: A strong correlation was found between observed TCR beta diversity and the percentage of naive T cells measured by flow cytometry. Because donor CMV infection status was unknown, age-related changes in expanded clonotypes were potentially confounded. Total diversity estimates from one million sequenced T cells were considered lower bounds and underestimates. Observed TCR beta diversity per million T cells fell roughly linearly with age, and a significant reduction was already apparent by age around 39. Conclusive comparison of naive and antigen-experienced compartments was prevented by the profiling of bulk unsorted PBMCs. Compared with the aged group, the long-lived group had more naive CD4+ T cells, fewer expanded clones and increased TCR diversity, a pattern suggesting age selection.

Comment on this clonotype: Its target antigen remains unknown. No much larger clone is present one base from it, and per-base qualities are unavailable.

The CDR3 starts with the cysteine, ends with the phenylalanine, and has 13 residues. Kept here is only the CDR3 DNA, which spans 39 bases and is read in frame from base 1. V was cut back by 6 bases and J by 10 bases, leaving a gap of 19 bases between them. CDR1 SNHLY and CDR2 FYNNEI were looked up in the germline V gene. The donors were some 39 Caucasian individuals from Russia, aged 6 to 90 years, who were systemically healthy. Ten milliliters of peripheral blood were drawn from each donor into EDTA-treated Vacutainer tubes. Ficoll-Paque density-gradient centrifugation was used to isolate PBMCs, with at least 7 million obtained per sample. Total RNA, at least 6 micrograms per sample, was extracted from PBMCs with Trizol reagent. For every donor, flow cytometry on a PBMC aliquot measured the percentage of naive CD45RAhigh/CD27high T cells. Library method: 5' RACE. The sequencing machine was an Illumina HiSeq 2500. A second about 6 to 11 cycle PCR used a sample-barcoded 5' primer and a J-beta primer mix. A template-switch 5' adaptor carrying 12 random nucleotides introduced a unique molecular identifier onto each TCR beta cDNA molecule. Each sample yielded at least 3 million CDR3-containing paired-end reads. All of the RNA was converted into first-strand cDNA using the Mint cDNA synthesis kit, with a TRBC-specific oligonucleotide serving as the primer. All cDNA was treated with uracil-DNA glycosylase and then went through a first 18-cycle PCR with the universal primers M1SS and BC2_uni_R. Per the original workflow: Each sample was normalized by randomly selecting 1 million high-quality reads, each carrying a distinct molecular identifier. Instead of being binned into consensus sequences, reads with shared molecular identifiers were discarded. CDR3 identification, clonotype clustering and error correction used MiTCR with a Q25 quality threshold and the strictest error-elimination algorithm. A nonparametric unseen species model with Euler transformation was used to estimate a lower bound on total TCR beta diversity. TCRdb redid the processing of the public reads, applying fastp at Q25 and MiXCR, and retained in-frame beta chains. Rows merge per CDR3 protein into single entries with the most common DNA and genes. These V and J calls originate from TCRdb's pipeline instead of the authors' own analysis. The sample table lists hundreds of thousands of distinct CDR3 sequences, approximately 50% of them with a count of one. The ten largest clonotypes hold over 30% of the sample.

This TCR was recovered from a man aged 60-69 years in good health. The chain is assembled from TRBV2 and TRBJ2-7; TRBD2 is a possible D gene, resting on 5 matching bases. Sequenced input: blood. The DNA reads TGTGCCAGCAGAGACGACACTGGTAGCGTTCAGTACTTC. It codes for CASRDDTGSVQYF.